This record looks at one TCR beta chain sequence and its context. Its specificity is unknown. The entry originates in a study of identical twins. V was trimmed by 2 bases and J by 1 base, leaving 6 bases between them. The CDR3 runs 13 residues. Germline assignment: CDR1 SGHTA and CDR2 FQGNSA. One entry per CDR3 protein results from TCRdb running MiXCR on the 5' RACE reads. The data hold about 340,000 distinct CDR3 sequences, with approximately 13% observed a single time. Study-wide results and limits: Rather than following the same donors, the conclusions depended on cross-sectional statistical analysis.

Separately, the same data were catalogued under a study of yellow fever vaccine responses in identical twins. That work states: Reportedly, the response of twins' T cells to the vaccine seemed partly convergent, partly personalized.

V gene TRBV7-2 combines with J gene TRBJ2-7, with D possibly being TRBD2 (5 bases). This clonotype originated in a woman younger than 30 in good health. Sequencing input: CD8+ T cells sorted from blood. This CDR3 reads CASSLTRSYEQYF. The CDR3 DNA follows: TGTGCCAGCAGCTTAACTAGGTCCTACGAGCAGTACTTC.